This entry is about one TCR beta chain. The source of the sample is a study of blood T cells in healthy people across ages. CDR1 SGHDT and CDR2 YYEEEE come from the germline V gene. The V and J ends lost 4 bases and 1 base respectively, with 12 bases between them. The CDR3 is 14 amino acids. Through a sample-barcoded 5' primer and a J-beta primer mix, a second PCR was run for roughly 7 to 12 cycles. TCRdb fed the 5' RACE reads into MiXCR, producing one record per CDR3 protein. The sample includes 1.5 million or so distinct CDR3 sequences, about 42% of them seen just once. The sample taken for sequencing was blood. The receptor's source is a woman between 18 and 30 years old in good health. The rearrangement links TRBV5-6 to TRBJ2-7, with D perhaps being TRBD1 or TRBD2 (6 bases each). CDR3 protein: CASSGGTRSYEQYF. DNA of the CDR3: TGTGCCAGCAGCGGCGGGACAAGGTCCTACGAGCAGTACTTC.